One T cell receptor beta chain is described in this entry. Its antigen is still unknown. Only in-frame clones appear in the TCRdb table, and some are missing; sequencing was by immunoSEQ multiplex PCR. This sample has 120,000 to 150,000 clones; around nine tenths occur once, and the top ten carry over 3%. The data were taken from a study of cytomegalovirus exposure and HLA in healthy donors. Study findings and constraints: There were some public TCRs occurring in many donors, but most TCR sequences were rare. With high specificity and sensitivity, the classifier reportedly diagnosed cytomegalovirus status.

CDR3 length equals 14 residues. Germline V lookup: CDR1 SGHTA, CDR2 FQGTGA. V was clipped by 5 bases and J by 0 bases, with 7 bases between them. Sequencing used PBMCs. This receptor was obtained from a woman between 18 and 29 years old in good health and CMV-seropositive. The chain uses TRBV7-3 and TRBJ2-2; D not resolved. The DNA for the CDR3 is TGTGCCAGCAGCCGTCGCGCGAACACCGGGGAGCTGTTTTTT. This sequence encodes CASSRRANTGELFF.